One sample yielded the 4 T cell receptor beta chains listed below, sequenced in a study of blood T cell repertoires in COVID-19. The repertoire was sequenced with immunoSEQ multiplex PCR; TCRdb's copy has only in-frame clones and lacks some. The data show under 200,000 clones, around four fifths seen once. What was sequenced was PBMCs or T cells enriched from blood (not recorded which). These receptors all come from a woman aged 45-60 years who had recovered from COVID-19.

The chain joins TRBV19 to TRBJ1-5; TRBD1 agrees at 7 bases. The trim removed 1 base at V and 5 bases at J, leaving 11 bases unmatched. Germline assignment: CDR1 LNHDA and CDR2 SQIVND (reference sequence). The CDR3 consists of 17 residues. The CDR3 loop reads CASSIVPKTGSHQPQHF. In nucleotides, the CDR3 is TGTGCCAGTAGTATAGTCCCCAAGACAGGGAGTCATCAGCCCCAGCATTTT.

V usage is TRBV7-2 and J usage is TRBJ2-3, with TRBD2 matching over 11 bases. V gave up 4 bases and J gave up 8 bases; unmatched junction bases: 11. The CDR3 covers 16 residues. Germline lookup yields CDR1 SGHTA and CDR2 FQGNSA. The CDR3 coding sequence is TGTGCCAGCAGCTCCGACCTAGCGGGGGGTCCAGGTACGCAGTATTTT. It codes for CASSSDLAGGPGTQYF.

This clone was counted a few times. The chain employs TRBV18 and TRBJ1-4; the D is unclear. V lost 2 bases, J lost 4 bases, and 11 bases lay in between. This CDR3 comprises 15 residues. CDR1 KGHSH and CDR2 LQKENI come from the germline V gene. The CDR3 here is CASSPNKGGNEKLFF. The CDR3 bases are TGTGCCAGCTCACCAAATAAGGGAGGTAATGAAAAACTGTTTTTT.

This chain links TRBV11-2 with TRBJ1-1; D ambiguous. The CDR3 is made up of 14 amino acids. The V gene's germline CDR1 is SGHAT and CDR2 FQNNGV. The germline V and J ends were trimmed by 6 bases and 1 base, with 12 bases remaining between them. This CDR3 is CASSPQTGNTEAFF. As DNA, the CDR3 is TGTGCCAGCAGTCCTCAGACTGGGAACACTGAAGCTTTCTTT.